Listed below are T cell receptor beta chains from one sample, sequenced in a study of shared clonotypes between healthy human individuals. Sequencing used immunoSEQ multiplex PCR; TCRdb keeps in-frame clones, though not all of them. The sample yields roughly 500,000 clones, about 79% seen once. Material for sequencing was PBMCs. The receptor set was obtained from a woman between 35 and 50 years old in good health. Some clones in this sample may be carry-over from other donors' samples. CDR3s include the opening cysteine and the closing phenylalanine or tryptophan. A D gene is named only where the DNA matches it firmly. Size tells how often a clone was seen (once, few, many) or the class of an expanded clone, and some rows leave it out.

V gene: TRBV11-3
J gene: TRBJ2-7
CDR3 length: 15
clone size: NA
D gene: NA
CDR3 DNA: TGTGCCAGCAGCTTAGGTGGGGAAAGCTCCTACGAGCAGTACTTC
CDR3 protein: CASSLGGESSYEQYF

V gene: TRBV5-1
J gene: TRBJ2-7
CDR3 length: 14
clone size: few
D gene: TRBD2
CDR3 DNA: TGCGCCAGCAGCCCGACTAGCGGGAATGGCGAGCAGTACTTC
CDR3 protein: CASSPTSGNGEQYF

V gene: TRBV2
J gene: TRBJ1-2
CDR3 length: 15
clone size: many
D gene: TRBD1
CDR3 DNA: TGTGCCAGCAAGTCCGGGACAGGGGATAACTATGGCTACACCTTC
CDR3 protein: CASKSGTGDNYGYTF

V gene: TRBV11-3
J gene: TRBJ2-2
CDR3 length: 12
clone size: few
D gene: NA
CDR3 DNA: TGTGCCAGCAGCTCGGCGGCCGGGGAGCTGTTTTTT
CDR3 protein: CASSSAAGELFF

V gene: TRBV28
J gene: TRBJ1-4
CDR3 length: 16
clone size: NA
D gene: TRBD1
CDR3 DNA: TGTGCCAGCAGGGACAACCGACAGGGATTGAATGAAAAACTGTTTTTT
CDR3 protein: CASRDNRQGLNEKLFF

V gene: TRBV15
J gene: TRBJ1-3
CDR3 length: 15
clone size: NA
D gene: NA
CDR3 DNA: TGTGCCACCAGCAGGAGTGGAGCGAGAGGAAACACCATATATTTT
CDR3 protein: CATSRSGARGNTIYF

V gene: TRBV5-1
J gene: TRBJ1-2
CDR3 length: 16
clone size: NA
D gene: TRBD1
CDR3 DNA: TGCGCCAGCAGCTTGGACCTTAACAGGGGCGGGGGCGGCTACACCTTC
CDR3 protein: CASSLDLNRGGGGYTF

V gene: TRBV2
J gene: TRBJ2-7
CDR3 length: 15
clone size: NA
D gene: TRBD1
CDR3 DNA: TGTGCCAGCCTCAGGGAGAGACAGGGGGCCGACGAGCAGTACTTC
CDR3 protein: CASLRERQGADEQYF

V gene: TRBV6-5
J gene: TRBJ2-1
CDR3 length: 13
clone size: NA
D gene: NA
CDR3 DNA: TGTGCCAGCAGCCTTGGGGGAGAGTGGGGGCAGTTCTTC
CDR3 protein: CASSLGGEWGQFF

V gene: TRBV30
J gene: TRBJ2-7
CDR3 length: 13
clone size: NA
D gene: NA
CDR3 DNA: TGTGCCTGCAACGGGGCGGAGGCCTACGAGCAGTACTTC
CDR3 protein: CACNGAEAYEQYF

V gene: TRBV4-2
J gene: TRBJ2-3
CDR3 length: 14
clone size: NA
D gene: NA
CDR3 DNA: TGTGCCAGCAGCCAAGATCCCGGCGTGGATACGCAGTATTTT
CDR3 protein: CASSQDPGVDTQYF

V gene: TRBV28
J gene: TRBJ2-5
CDR3 length: 15
clone size: once
D gene: TRBD2
CDR3 DNA: TGTGCCAGCAGTTCACCGGGACTAGCGGACGAGACCCAGTACTTC
CDR3 protein: CASSSPGLADETQYF

V gene: TRBV2
J gene: TRBJ2-3
CDR3 length: 15
clone size: NA
D gene: TRBD2
CDR3 DNA: TGTGCCAGCAGCCTGGGACTAGCGGGATCAGATACGCAGTATTTT
CDR3 protein: CASSLGLAGSDTQYF

V gene: TRBV4-3
J gene: TRBJ2-5
CDR3 length: 13
clone size: NA
D gene: NA
CDR3 DNA: TGCGCCAGCAGCCAAGGAGTACTTGGGACCCAGTACTTC
CDR3 protein: CASSQGVLGTQYF

V gene: TRBV7-8
J gene: TRBJ1-5
CDR3 length: 15
clone size: NA
D gene: NA
CDR3 DNA: TGTGCCAGCAGCCCGTCTGGGGGGAGGTCTCAGCCCCAGCATTTT
CDR3 protein: CASSPSGGRSQPQHF

V gene: TRBV7-2
J gene: TRBJ1-2
CDR3 length: 16
clone size: NA
D gene: NA
CDR3 DNA: TGTGCCAGCAGCTTAGCCCTTCGACAGGATGCCTATGGCTACACCTTC
CDR3 protein: CASSLALRQDAYGYTF

V gene: TRBV2
J gene: TRBJ1-2
CDR3 length: 11
clone size: NA
D gene: NA
CDR3 DNA: TGTGCCAGCAACCTGGACCAGGGCTACACCTTC
CDR3 protein: CASNLDQGYTF

V gene: TRBV5-4
J gene: TRBJ2-1
CDR3 length: 12
clone size: NA
D gene: TRBD2
CDR3 DNA: TGTGCCAGCAGCGAGGGGACTAGCGTGCGGTTCTTC
CDR3 protein: CASSEGTSVRFF

V gene: TRBV6-1
J gene: TRBJ1-1
CDR3 length: 17
clone size: few
D gene: NA
CDR3 DNA: TGTGCCAGCAGGGAATTCAGGGGAGGTCGGGTGGACACTGAAGCTTTCTTT
CDR3 protein: CASREFRGGRVDTEAFF

V gene: TRBV4-1
J gene: TRBJ1-5
CDR3 length: 16
clone size: few
D gene: NA
CDR3 DNA: TGCGCCAGCAGCCCCTCCCGACGGGATGGGGACCAGCCCCAGCATTTT
CDR3 protein: CASSPSRRDGDQPQHF

V gene: TRBV5-6
J gene: TRBJ2-3
CDR3 length: 16
clone size: NA
D gene: TRBD2
CDR3 DNA: TGTGCCAGCAGCTTGTTTGGAGCGGGAGGGGCAGATACGCAGTACTTT
CDR3 protein: CASSLFGAGGADTQYF

V gene: TRBV11-2
J gene: TRBJ2-2
CDR3 length: 15
clone size: NA
D gene: TRBD2
CDR3 DNA: TGTGCCAGCAGCCCTAGCGGGAGTCTCACCGGGGAGCTGTTTTTT
CDR3 protein: CASSPSGSLTGELFF

V gene: TRBV25-1
J gene: TRBJ2-2
CDR3 length: 16
clone size: NA
D gene: NA
CDR3 DNA: TGTGCCAGCAGTGAATACTCCGGTCTTGGCACCGGGGAGCTGTTTTTT
CDR3 protein: CASSEYSGLGTGELFF

V gene: TRBV18
J gene: TRBJ2-7
CDR3 length: 15
clone size: NA
D gene: TRBD1
CDR3 DNA: TGTGCCAGCTCATCCCTGGGACAGCCCTCCTACGAGCAGTACTTC
CDR3 protein: CASSSLGQPSYEQYF

V gene: TRBV29-1
J gene: TRBJ2-1
CDR3 length: 9
clone size: NA
D gene: NA
CDR3 DNA: TGCAGCGCGTACAATGAGCAGTTCTTC
CDR3 protein: CSAYNEQFF

V gene: TRBV28
J gene: TRBJ2-6
CDR3 length: 16
clone size: many
D gene: NA
CDR3 DNA: TGTGCCAGCAGTTACTCCGGTATCTCTGGGGCCAACGTCCTGACTTTC
CDR3 protein: CASSYSGISGANVLTF

V gene: TRBV30
J gene: TRBJ2-1
CDR3 length: 12
clone size: NA
D gene: NA
CDR3 DNA: TGTGCCTGGAAGCAAACAACCGATGAGCAGTTCTTC
CDR3 protein: CAWKQTTDEQFF

V gene: TRBV5-1
J gene: TRBJ1-1
CDR3 length: 13
clone size: NA
D gene: NA
CDR3 DNA: TGCGCCAGCAGCTTGGGCCGGAACACTGAAGCTTTCTTT
CDR3 protein: CASSLGRNTEAFF

V gene: TRBV5-1
J gene: TRBJ2-7
CDR3 length: 14
clone size: NA
D gene: NA
CDR3 DNA: TGCGCCAGCAGCTTGAGCCTACAGGGAGGAGAGCAGTACTTC
CDR3 protein: CASSLSLQGGEQYF

V gene: TRBV29-1
J gene: TRBJ1-2
CDR3 length: 13
clone size: NA
D gene: TRBD1
CDR3 DNA: TGCAGCGTTGGAGGACAGGCGGCCTATGGCTACACCTTC
CDR3 protein: CSVGGQAAYGYTF

V gene: TRBV6-5
J gene: TRBJ2-5
CDR3 length: 14
clone size: NA
D gene: NA
CDR3 DNA: TGTGCCAGCAGGGCGCGGGGGCTTGGGGAGACCCAGTACTTC
CDR3 protein: CASRARGLGETQYF

V gene: TRBV7-9
J gene: TRBJ2-2
CDR3 length: 19
clone size: NA
D gene: NA
CDR3 DNA: TGTGCCAGCAGCTCGCTTATATGGGGCCGGGGAGAGAACACCGGGGAGCTGTTTTTT
CDR3 protein: CASSSLIWGRGENTGELFF

V gene: TRBV29-1
J gene: TRBJ1-5
CDR3 length: 13
clone size: few
D gene: NA
CDR3 DNA: TGCAGCGTTGAACAGGCGGAAGGTCAGCCCCAGCATTTT
CDR3 protein: CSVEQAEGQPQHF

V gene: TRBV27
J gene: TRBJ1-4
CDR3 length: 14
clone size: NA
D gene: NA
CDR3 DNA: TGTGCCAGCAGTTTCTCAGGGGTTAGGGAAAAACTGTTTTTT
CDR3 protein: CASSFSGVREKLFF

V gene: TRBV19
J gene: TRBJ1-1
CDR3 length: 15
clone size: few
D gene: NA
CDR3 DNA: TGTGCCAGTAGATCACGAGGACAGCAAAACACTGAAGCTTTCTTT
CDR3 protein: CASRSRGQQNTEAFF

V gene: TRBV10-2
J gene: TRBJ1-5
CDR3 length: 13
clone size: NA
D gene: TRBD1
CDR3 DNA: TGCGCCAGCAGTCAGGGGGCCCTTCGGCCCCAGCATTTT
CDR3 protein: CASSQGALRPQHF

V gene: TRBV29-1
J gene: TRBJ2-3
CDR3 length: 12
clone size: few
D gene: NA
CDR3 DNA: TGCAGCGTTGACAGGGTGGGAGATACGCAGTATTTT
CDR3 protein: CSVDRVGDTQYF

V gene: TRBV5-1
J gene: TRBJ2-7
CDR3 length: 14
clone size: few
D gene: NA
CDR3 DNA: TGCGCCAGCAGCTTTGTTGCGGACTCCTACGAGCAGTACTTC
CDR3 protein: CASSFVADSYEQYF

V gene: TRBV10-3
J gene: TRBJ2-3
CDR3 length: 13
clone size: many
D gene: NA
CDR3 DNA: TGTGCCATCACTAGCGAGGAAGCAGATACGCAGTATTTT
CDR3 protein: CAITSEEADTQYF

V gene: TRBV6-1
J gene: TRBJ1-1
CDR3 length: 13
clone size: NA
D gene: NA
CDR3 DNA: TGTGCCAGCACTGAACGGGGGGGTTTCCCTGCTTTCTTT
CDR3 protein: CASTERGGFPAFF

V gene: TRBV5-1
J gene: TRBJ1-1
CDR3 length: 13
clone size: many
D gene: NA
CDR3 DNA: TGCGCCAGCAGCTTAAGGGGTGGCACTGAAGCTTTCTTT
CDR3 protein: CASSLRGGTEAFF

V gene: TRBV10-3
J gene: TRBJ1-1
CDR3 length: 14
clone size: NA
D gene: NA
CDR3 DNA: TGTGCCATCAGTGAACAGGGTAAGGGCACTGAAGCTTTCTTT
CDR3 protein: CAISEQGKGTEAFF

V gene: TRBV6-5
J gene: TRBJ1-2
CDR3 length: 13
clone size: NA
D gene: NA
CDR3 DNA: TGTGCCAGCAGACCCGCGGGGGGCAGTGGCTACACCTTC
CDR3 protein: CASRPAGGSGYTF

V gene: TRBV18
J gene: TRBJ1-1
CDR3 length: 13
clone size: NA
D gene: NA
CDR3 DNA: TGTGCCAGCTCACCGGGTCTGAGGACTGAAGCTTTCTTT
CDR3 protein: CASSPGLRTEAFF

V gene: TRBV7-9
J gene: TRBJ1-1
CDR3 length: 14
clone size: NA
D gene: NA
CDR3 DNA: TGTGCCAGCAGCCCTATTGCGTGGGGCACTGAAGCTTTCTTT
CDR3 protein: CASSPIAWGTEAFF

V gene: TRBV28
J gene: TRBJ2-6
CDR3 length: 15
clone size: NA
D gene: TRBD1
CDR3 DNA: TGTGCCAGCAGTTTTGGACGAGGGACAGCCGACGTCCTGACTTTC
CDR3 protein: CASSFGRGTADVLTF

V gene: TRBV28
J gene: TRBJ2-1
CDR3 length: 14
clone size: NA
D gene: TRBD1
CDR3 DNA: TGTGCCACCGAGGGGGCAAGCTCCTACAATGAGCAGTTCTTC
CDR3 protein: CATEGASSYNEQFF

V gene: TRBV5-1
J gene: TRBJ1-1
CDR3 length: 18
clone size: few
D gene: NA
CDR3 DNA: TGCGCCAGCAGCTTCACCGGGACAATCGGACCCATGAACACTGAAGCTTTCTTT
CDR3 protein: CASSFTGTIGPMNTEAFF

V gene: TRBV28
J gene: TRBJ1-5
CDR3 length: 14
clone size: few
D gene: NA
CDR3 DNA: TGTGCCAGCCGTACCGGGAGTCTCAATCAGCCCCAGCATTTT
CDR3 protein: CASRTGSLNQPQHF

V gene: TRBV30
J gene: TRBJ2-7
CDR3 length: 14
clone size: NA
D gene: NA
CDR3 DNA: TGTGCCTGGAGTTATGGGGGCGAGACCTACGAGCAGTACTTC
CDR3 protein: CAWSYGGETYEQYF

V gene: TRBV30
J gene: TRBJ2-5
CDR3 length: 11
clone size: NA
D gene: TRBD2
CDR3 DNA: TGTGCCGGGGGGGAAGGACCGACCCAGTACTTC
CDR3 protein: CAGGEGPTQYF

V gene: TRBV7-2
J gene: TRBJ2-7
CDR3 length: 14
clone size: NA
D gene: NA
CDR3 DNA: TGTGCCAGCAGCTTAGGATGGATCTCCTACGAGCAGTACTTC
CDR3 protein: CASSLGWISYEQYF

V gene: TRBV5-1
J gene: TRBJ1-3
CDR3 length: 16
clone size: NA
D gene: NA
CDR3 DNA: TGCGCCAGCAGCTTACAGGGATTTGGAGCTGGAAACACCATATATTTT
CDR3 protein: CASSLQGFGAGNTIYF

V gene: TRBV2
J gene: TRBJ2-7
CDR3 length: 15
clone size: NA
D gene: TRBD2
CDR3 DNA: TGTGCCAGCAAAAGGACTAGCGGGGTAACCTACGAGCAGTACTTC
CDR3 protein: CASKRTSGVTYEQYF

V gene: TRBV4-3
J gene: TRBJ2-5
CDR3 length: 13
clone size: NA
D gene: NA
CDR3 DNA: TGCGCCAGCAGCCAAGAACAGTGGGAGACCCAGTACTTC
CDR3 protein: CASSQEQWETQYF